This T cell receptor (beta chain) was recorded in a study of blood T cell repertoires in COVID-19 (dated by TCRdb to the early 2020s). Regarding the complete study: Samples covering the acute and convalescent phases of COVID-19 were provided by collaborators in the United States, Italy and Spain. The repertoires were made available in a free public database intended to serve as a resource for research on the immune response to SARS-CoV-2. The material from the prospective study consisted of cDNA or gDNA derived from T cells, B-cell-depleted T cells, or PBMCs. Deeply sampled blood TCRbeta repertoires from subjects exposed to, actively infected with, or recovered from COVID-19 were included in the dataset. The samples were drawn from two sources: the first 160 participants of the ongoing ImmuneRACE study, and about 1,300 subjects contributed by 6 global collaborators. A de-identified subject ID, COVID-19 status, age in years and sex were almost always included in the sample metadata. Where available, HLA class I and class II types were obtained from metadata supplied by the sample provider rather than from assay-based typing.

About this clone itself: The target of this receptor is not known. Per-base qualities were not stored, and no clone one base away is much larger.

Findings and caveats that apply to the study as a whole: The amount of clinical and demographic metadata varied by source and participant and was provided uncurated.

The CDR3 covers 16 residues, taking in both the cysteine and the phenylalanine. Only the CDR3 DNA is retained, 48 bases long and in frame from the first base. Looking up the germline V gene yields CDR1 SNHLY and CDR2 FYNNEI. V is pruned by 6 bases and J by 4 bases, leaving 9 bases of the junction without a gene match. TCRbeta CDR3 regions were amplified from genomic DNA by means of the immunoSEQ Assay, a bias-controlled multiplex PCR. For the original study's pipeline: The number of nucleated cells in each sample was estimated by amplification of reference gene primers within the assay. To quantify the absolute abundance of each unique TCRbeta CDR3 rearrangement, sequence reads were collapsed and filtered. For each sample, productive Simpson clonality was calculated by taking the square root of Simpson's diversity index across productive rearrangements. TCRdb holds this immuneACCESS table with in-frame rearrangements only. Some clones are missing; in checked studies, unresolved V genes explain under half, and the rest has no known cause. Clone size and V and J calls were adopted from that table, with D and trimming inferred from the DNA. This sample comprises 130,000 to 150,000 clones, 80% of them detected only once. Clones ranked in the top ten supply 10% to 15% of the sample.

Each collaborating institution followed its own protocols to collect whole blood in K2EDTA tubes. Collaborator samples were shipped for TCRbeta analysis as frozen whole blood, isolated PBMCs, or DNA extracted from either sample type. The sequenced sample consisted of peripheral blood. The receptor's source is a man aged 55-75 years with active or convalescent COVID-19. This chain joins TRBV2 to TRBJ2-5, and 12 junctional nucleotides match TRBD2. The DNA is TGTGCCAGCAGCACAGGGGCTAGCGGGAGGGGAGAGACCCAGTACTTC. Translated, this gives CASSTGASGRGETQYF.